This TCR beta chain was observed in a study of control samples from healthy donors and cancer patients. This table comes from immunoSEQ multiplex PCR, and its TCRdb copy is limited to in-frame clones, with some not included. The top ten clones hold around 6.3% of a sample with 30,000 to 35,000 clones, approximately 94% of them seen once. Trimming took off 0 bases at V and 6 bases at J, with 9 bases between the two ends. CDR3 length: 13 amino acids. Per germline, CDR1 SGHTS and CDR2 YDEGEE. The origin of this receptor is a man between 60 and 75 years old in good health. V and J are TRBV5-8 and TRBJ1-2, with a tentative D call TRBD1 (6 bases). Sequences were obtained from blood. The CDR3 is CASSLDRVDGYTF. Here the CDR3 DNA reads TGTGCCAGCAGCTTGGACAGGGTCGATGGCTACACCTTC.